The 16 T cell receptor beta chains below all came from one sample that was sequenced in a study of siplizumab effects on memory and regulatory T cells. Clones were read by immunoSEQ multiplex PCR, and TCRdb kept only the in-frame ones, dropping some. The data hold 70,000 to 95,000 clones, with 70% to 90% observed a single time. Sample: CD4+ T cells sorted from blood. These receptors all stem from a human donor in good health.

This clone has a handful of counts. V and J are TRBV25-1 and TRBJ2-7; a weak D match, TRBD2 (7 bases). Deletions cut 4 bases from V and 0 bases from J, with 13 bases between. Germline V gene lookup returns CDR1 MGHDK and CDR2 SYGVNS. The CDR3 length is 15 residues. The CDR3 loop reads CASSGGGRSSYEQYF. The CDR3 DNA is TGTGCCAGCAGTGGGGGGGGCAGGAGCTCCTACGAGCAGTACTTC.

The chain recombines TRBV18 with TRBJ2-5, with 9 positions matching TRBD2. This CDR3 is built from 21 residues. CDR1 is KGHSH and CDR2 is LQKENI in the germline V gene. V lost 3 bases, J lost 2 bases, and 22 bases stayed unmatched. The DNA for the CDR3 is TGTGCCAGCTCACCGCTCCGCCCAGGACCTGATTCGCGGGAGGGTCAAGAGACCCAGTACTTC. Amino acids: CASSPLRPGPDSREGQETQYF.

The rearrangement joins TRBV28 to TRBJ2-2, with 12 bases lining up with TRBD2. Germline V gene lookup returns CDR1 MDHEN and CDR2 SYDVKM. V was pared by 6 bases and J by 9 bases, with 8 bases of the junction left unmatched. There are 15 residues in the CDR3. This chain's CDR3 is CASRRTSGMKRELFF. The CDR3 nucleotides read TGTGCCAGCAGGAGGACTAGCGGGATGAAACGGGAGCTGTTTTTT.

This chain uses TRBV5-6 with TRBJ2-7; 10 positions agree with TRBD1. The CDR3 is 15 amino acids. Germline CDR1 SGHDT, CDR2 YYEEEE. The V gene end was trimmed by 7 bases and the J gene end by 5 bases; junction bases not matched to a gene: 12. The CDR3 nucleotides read TGTGCCAGCGCCTTGTCCGGGACAGGGGCCCACGAGCAGTACTTC. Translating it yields CASALSGTGAHEQYF.

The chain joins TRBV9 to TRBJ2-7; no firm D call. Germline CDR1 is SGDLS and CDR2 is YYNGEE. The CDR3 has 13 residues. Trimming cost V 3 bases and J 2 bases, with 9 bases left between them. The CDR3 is CASSAGTPYEQYF. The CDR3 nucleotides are TGTGCCAGCAGCGCCGGAACCCCCTACGAGCAGTACTTC.

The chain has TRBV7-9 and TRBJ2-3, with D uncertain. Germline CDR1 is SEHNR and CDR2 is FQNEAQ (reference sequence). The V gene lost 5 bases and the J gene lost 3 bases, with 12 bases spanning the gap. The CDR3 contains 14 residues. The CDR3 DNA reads TGTGCCAGCAGCCCGAGTCGACGGACAGATACGCAGTATTTT. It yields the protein CASSPSRRTDTQYF.

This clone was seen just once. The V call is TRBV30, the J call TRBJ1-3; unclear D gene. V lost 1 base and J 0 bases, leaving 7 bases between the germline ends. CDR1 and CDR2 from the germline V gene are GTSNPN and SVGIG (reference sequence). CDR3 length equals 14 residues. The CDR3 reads CAWSEGNSGNTIYF. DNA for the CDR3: TGTGCCTGGAGTGAGGGTAACTCTGGAAACACCATATATTTT.

The CDR3 region has the DNA TGTGCCAGCAGTCTCACCGGGACGGCAACTAATGAAAAACTGTTTTTT. Amino acid sequence: CASSLTGTATNEKLFF. V usage is TRBV28 and J usage is TRBJ1-4; a possible D gene is TRBD1 (5 bases). V shed 5 bases and J shed 0 bases, with 13 bases lying between them. Germline CDR1 and CDR2: MDHEN and SYDVKM. This CDR3 has 16 amino acids.

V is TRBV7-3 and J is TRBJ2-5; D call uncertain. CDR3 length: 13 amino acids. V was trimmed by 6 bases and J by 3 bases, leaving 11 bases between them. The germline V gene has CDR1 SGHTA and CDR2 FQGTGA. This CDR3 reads CASSKDLKETQYF. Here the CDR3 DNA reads TGTGCCAGCAGTAAGGACCTAAAAGAGACCCAGTACTTC.

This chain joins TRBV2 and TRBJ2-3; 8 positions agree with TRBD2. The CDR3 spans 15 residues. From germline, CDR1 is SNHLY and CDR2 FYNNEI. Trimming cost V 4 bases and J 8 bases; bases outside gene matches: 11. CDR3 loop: CASSGGTSLTGTQYF. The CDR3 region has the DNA TGTGCCAGCAGTGGCGGGACTAGTCTTACCGGTACGCAGTATTTT.

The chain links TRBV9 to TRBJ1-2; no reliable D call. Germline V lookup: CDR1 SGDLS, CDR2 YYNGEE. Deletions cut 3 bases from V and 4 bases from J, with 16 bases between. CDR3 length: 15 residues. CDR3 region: CASSAPPGSSYGYTF. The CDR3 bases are TGTGCCAGCAGCGCCCCCCCGGGCTCTTCCTATGGCTACACCTTC. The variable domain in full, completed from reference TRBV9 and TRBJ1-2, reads DSGVTQTPKHLITATGQRVTLRCSPRSGDLSVYWYQQSLDQGLQFLIQYYNGEERAKGNILERFSAQQFPDLHSELNLSSLELGDSALYFCASSAPPGSSYGYTFGSGTRLTVV.

Here the CDR3 DNA reads TGTGCCAGCAGCGCGGGAGGGACTAGCGGCTACAATGAGCAGTTCTTC. Translating gives CASSAGGTSGYNEQFF. The chain couples TRBV28 to TRBJ2-1; the match to TRBD2 covers 11 bases. The CDR3 extends over 16 amino acids. Germline V gene lookup returns CDR1 MDHEN and CDR2 SYDVKM. J lost 3 bases, V lost 6 bases, and 7 bases had no gene match.

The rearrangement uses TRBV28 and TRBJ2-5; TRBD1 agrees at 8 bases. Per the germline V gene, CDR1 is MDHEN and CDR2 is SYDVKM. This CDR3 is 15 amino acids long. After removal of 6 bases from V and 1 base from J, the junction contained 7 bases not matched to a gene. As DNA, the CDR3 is TGTGCCAGCAGCCGACAGGGGTCCCGCCAAGAGACCCAGTACTTC. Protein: CASSRQGSRQETQYF.

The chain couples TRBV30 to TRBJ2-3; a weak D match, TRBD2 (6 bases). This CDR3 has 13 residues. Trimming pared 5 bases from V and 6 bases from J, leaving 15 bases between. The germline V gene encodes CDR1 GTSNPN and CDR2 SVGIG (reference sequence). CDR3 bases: TGTGCCTGGGGGGGGACTTATCGGGATACGCAGTATTTT. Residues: CAWGGTYRDTQYF.

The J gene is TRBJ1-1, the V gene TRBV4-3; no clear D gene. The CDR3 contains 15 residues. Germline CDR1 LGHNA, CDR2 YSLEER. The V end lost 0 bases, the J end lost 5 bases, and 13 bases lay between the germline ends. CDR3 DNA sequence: TGCGCCAGCAGCCAAGAGCTAACGGTTAGGACTGAAGCTTTCTTT. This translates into CASSQELTVRTEAFF.

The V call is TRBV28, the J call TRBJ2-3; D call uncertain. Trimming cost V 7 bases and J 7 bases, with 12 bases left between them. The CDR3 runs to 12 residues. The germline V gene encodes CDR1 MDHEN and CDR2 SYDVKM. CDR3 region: CASNLVGYTQYF. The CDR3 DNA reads TGTGCCAGCAATTTGGTAGGGTATACGCAGTATTTT.